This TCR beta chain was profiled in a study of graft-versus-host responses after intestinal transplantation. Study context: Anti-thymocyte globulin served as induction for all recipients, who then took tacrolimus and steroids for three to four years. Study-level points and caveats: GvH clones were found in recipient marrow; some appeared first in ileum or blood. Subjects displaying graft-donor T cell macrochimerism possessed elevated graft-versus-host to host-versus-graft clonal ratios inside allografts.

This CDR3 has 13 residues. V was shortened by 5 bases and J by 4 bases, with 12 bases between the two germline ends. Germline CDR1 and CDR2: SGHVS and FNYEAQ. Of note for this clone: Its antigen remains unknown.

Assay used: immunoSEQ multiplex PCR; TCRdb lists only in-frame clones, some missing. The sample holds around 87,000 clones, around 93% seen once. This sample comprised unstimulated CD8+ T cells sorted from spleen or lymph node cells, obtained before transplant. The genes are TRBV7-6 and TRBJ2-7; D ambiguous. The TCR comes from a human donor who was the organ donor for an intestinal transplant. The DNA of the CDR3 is TGTGCCAGCAGCGACACAGCAAGGTACGAGCAGTACTTC. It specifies CASSDTARYEQYF.